Listed below are T cell receptor beta chains from one sample, sequenced in a study of blood T cell repertoires in COVID-19. This table comes from immunoSEQ multiplex PCR, and its TCRdb copy is limited to in-frame clones, with some not included. The table has fewer than 350,000 clones, around nine tenths seen once. Sequencing input: peripheral blood. All receptors derive from a man in his forties with active or convalescent COVID-19. Each CDR3 is given with its conserved first and last residue. The D gene is left open where the match is weak. Not every row has a clone size; where given, it reads once, few, many or a size class.

>NA|NA|TRBJ1-1|TRBV5-4
CASKGGGAGITEAFF
TGTGCCAGCAAAGGCGGGGGGGCAGGGATCACTGAAGCTTTCTTT
>NA|few|TRBJ1-3|TRBV18
CASSKADTIYF
TGTGCCAGCTCCAAAGCCGACACCATATATTTT
>NA|NA|TRBJ1-2|TRBV10-3
CAISESTADGYTF
TGTGCCATCAGTGAATCGACAGCTGATGGCTACACCTTC
>NA|few|TRBJ2-6|TRBV11-3
CASSIGTGSGANVLTF
TGTGCCAGCAGCATAGGGACTGGCTCTGGGGCCAACGTCCTGACTTTC
>TRBD2|NA|TRBJ2-2|TRBV4-1
CASSQSSSGRTGELFF
TGCGCCAGCAGCCAATCTTCTAGCGGGAGGACCGGGGAGCTGTTTTTT
>NA|NA|TRBJ2-1|TRBV2
CASSAQRYNEQFF
TGTGCCAGCAGTGCCCAGCGGTACAATGAGCAGTTCTTC
>NA|NA|TRBJ1-2|TRBV5-4
CASSLEGGERYGYTF
TGTGCCAGCAGCTTGGAGGGAGGGGAACGGTATGGCTACACCTTC
>TRBD1|NA|TRBJ2-5|TRBV6-5
CASSYLTGNQETQYF
TGTGCCAGCAGTTACCTGACAGGGAACCAAGAGACCCAGTACTTC
>TRBD2|NA|TRBJ2-7|TRBV7-8
CASSPGLAFHEQYF
TGTGCCAGCAGCCCGGGACTAGCTTTCCACGAGCAGTACTTC
>NA|NA|TRBJ1-1|TRBV7-9
CASSLGFGKNTEAFF
TGTGCCAGCAGCTTAGGGTTTGGCAAGAACACTGAAGCTTTCTTT
>TRBD1|NA|TRBJ1-6|TRBV4-1
CASSQEGTVRSPLHF
TGCGCCAGCAGCCAAGAGGGGACAGTGAGGTCACCCCTCCACTTT
>TRBD1|few|TRBJ1-2|TRBV5-4
CASSTGTGLIYGYTF
TGTGCCAGCAGCACCGGGACAGGCTTAATTTATGGCTACACCTTC
>TRBD1|NA|TRBJ2-7|TRBV27
CASSGAGGRDEQYF
TGTGCCAGCAGTGGTGCAGGGGGTAGGGACGAGCAGTACTTC
>NA|NA|TRBJ1-2|TRBV7-9
CASSLVSRGDYGYTF
TGTGCCAGCAGCTTAGTAAGCCGAGGCGACTATGGCTACACCTTC